One and the same sample provided the 10 T cell receptor beta chains below, sequenced in a study of T cells in Graves' hyperthyroidism and ophthalmopathy (dated by TCRdb to the late 2010s). Receptor amplification or capture employed multiplex PCR. The run used an Illumina HiSeq 2000. Amplification of TCR beta CDR3 regions was carried out from RNA transcripts. The TCR CDR3 was subjected to a first round of RT-PCR using the HTBI primer set and the Qiagen OneStep RT-PCR kit. TCRdb trimmed the raw reads at Q25, called clones with MiXCR and kept productive beta chains. One record per CDR3 amino acid sequence lists the most common genes and DNA. The table for this sample lists 130,000 to 150,000 distinct CDR3 sequences; more than 20% of them were counted only once. The top ten constitute over 60% of the sample. The sequenced sample was blood. Source of these receptors: a woman aged 50 to 60 with Graves' hyperthyroidism that later progressed to Graves' ophthalmopathy.

The table lists this clonotype with many counts. The gene calls are TRBV7-9 and TRBJ2-2, with TRBD1 as a possible D gene (5 bases). CDR3 size: 15 residues. CDR1 and CDR2 (germline): SEHNR, FQNEAQ (reference sequence). V lost 2 bases and J 2 bases, leaving 9 bases between the germline ends. The DNA for the CDR3 is TGTGCCAGCAGCTTACTTGGACATAACACCGGGGAGCTGTTTTTT. Encoded protein: CASSLLGHNTGELFF. Full variable domain (remainder filled in from reference TRBV7-9 and TRBJ2-2): DTGVSQNPRHKITKRGQNVTFRCDPISEHNRLYWYRQTLGQGPEFLTYFQNEAQLEKSRLLSDRFSAERPKGSFSTLEIQRTEQGDSAMYLCASSLLGHNTGELFFGEGSRLTVL.

There are many counts of this clonotype. V is TRBV7-9 and J is TRBJ2-7; possible D gene TRBD2, 8 bases. The germline V and J ends were trimmed by 11 bases and 3 bases, with 17 bases remaining between them. The CDR3 contains 13 residues. Germline V CDR1 and CDR2: SEHNR, FQNEAQ (reference sequence). The CDR3 protein is CASGGTENYEQYF. CDR3 nucleotides: TGTGCCTCGGGGGGGACAGAGAACTACGAGCAGTACTTC.

V gene TRBV30 combines with J gene TRBJ2-7; TRBD1 matches at 8 bases. Germline lookup yields CDR1 GTSNPN and CDR2 SVGIG (reference sequence). V dropped 8 bases and J dropped 3; count of bases not matched to a gene: 6. CDR3 size: 12 residues. CDR3 sequence: CAIRTGSYEQYF. CDR3 nucleotide sequence: TGTGCCATCAGGACAGGGAGCTACGAGCAGTACTTC.

This clonotype was counted at least ten times. The chain has TRBV5-1 and TRBJ2-7, with 12 bases matching TRBD1. With V trimmed by 5 bases and J by 5 bases, 11 bases remained unmatched. CDR1 and CDR2 from the germline V gene are SGHRS and YFSETQ. The length of the CDR3 is 16 residues. CDR3 DNA sequence: TGCGCCAGCAGTCGGAGGGGACAGGGGGCGTTCCACGAGCAGTACTTC. The encoded protein is CASSRRGQGAFHEQYF. The complete variable domain, with remaining parts taken from reference TRBV5-1 and TRBJ2-7, reads KAGVTQTPRYLIKTRGQQVTLSCSPISGHRSVSWYQQTPGQGLQFLFEYFSETQRNKGNFPGRFSGRQFSNSRSEMNVSTLELGDSALYLCASSRRGQGAFHEQYFGPGTRLTVT.

This clonotype was picked up a small number of times. Just one base apart from a much larger clone, this may be a read error. The CDR3 sequence: CASSLLDTIYF. CDR3 DNA: TGTGCCAGCAGTTTATTGGACACCATATATTTT. The chain couples TRBV12-3 or TRBV12-4 to TRBJ1-3; unclear D gene. V lost 2 bases to trimming and J lost 8 bases, with 4 bases between them. The CDR3 has 11 amino acids.

This clonotype was counted at least ten times. J is TRBJ1-1 and V is TRBV5-1; D gene uncertain. Germline V gene lookup returns CDR1 SGHRS and CDR2 YFSETQ. The ends were cut back, 0 bases at V and 5 bases at J, with 11 bases in the middle. The length of the CDR3 is 14 residues. CDR3 DNA sequence: TGCGCCAGCAGCTTGGGGGATTTGGGGACTGAAGCTTTCTTT. Amino acid sequence: CASSLGDLGTEAFF.

In its sample, this clonotype was seen a few times. The chain uses TRBV7-2 and TRBJ2-3; the match to TRBD2 covers 9 bases. V shed 5 bases, J shed 9 bases, and the junction held 15 bases outside the gene matches. The CDR3 extends over 16 amino acids. Germline V gene data show CDR1 as SGHTA and CDR2 as FQGNSA. Written as DNA, the CDR3 is TGTGCCAGCAGCCCAAGACTAGCGGATGGGGCAGGAACGCAGTATTTT. Amino acids: CASSPRLADGAGTQYF.

The chain employs TRBV20-1 and TRBJ1-2; D gene uncertain. The germline gives CDR1 DFQATT, CDR2 SNEGSKA (reference sequence). The CDR3 is made up of 13 amino acids. V gave up 3 bases and J gave up 0 bases, with 8 bases separating them. This chain's CDR3 is CSARDESNYGYTF. The CDR3 DNA reads TGCAGTGCTAGGGATGAGTCTAACTATGGCTACACCTTC.

This clonotype was seen only a few times. V and J are TRBV9 and TRBJ1-5; TRBD1 aligns across 12 bases. In germline, CDR1 is SGDLS, CDR2 YYNGEE. The CDR3 is made up of 14 amino acids. Germline trimming cut 5 bases from V and 6 bases from J; bases unmatched to any gene: 3. For the CDR3, the DNA is TGTGCCAGCAGTGGGACAGGGGGCCCTCAGCCCCAGCATTTT. It encodes CASSGTGGPQPQHF. The variable domain in full, completed from reference TRBV9 and TRBJ1-5, reads DSGVTQTPKHLITATGQRVTLRCSPRSGDLSVYWYQQSLDQGLQFLIQYYNGEERAKGNILERFSAQQFPDLHSELNLSSLELGDSALYFCASSGTGGPQPQHFGDGTRLSIL.

The chain has TRBV2 and TRBJ2-2, with 8 positions matching TRBD1. The CDR3 sequence is 14 residues long. The junction had 5 bases not matched to a gene; V was cut back by 6 bases and J by 5 bases. The germline V gene has CDR1 SNHLY and CDR2 FYNNEI. This CDR3 is CASRNGQGTGELFF. CDR3 nucleotide sequence: TGTGCCAGCAGAAACGGACAGGGAACCGGGGAGCTGTTTTTT.